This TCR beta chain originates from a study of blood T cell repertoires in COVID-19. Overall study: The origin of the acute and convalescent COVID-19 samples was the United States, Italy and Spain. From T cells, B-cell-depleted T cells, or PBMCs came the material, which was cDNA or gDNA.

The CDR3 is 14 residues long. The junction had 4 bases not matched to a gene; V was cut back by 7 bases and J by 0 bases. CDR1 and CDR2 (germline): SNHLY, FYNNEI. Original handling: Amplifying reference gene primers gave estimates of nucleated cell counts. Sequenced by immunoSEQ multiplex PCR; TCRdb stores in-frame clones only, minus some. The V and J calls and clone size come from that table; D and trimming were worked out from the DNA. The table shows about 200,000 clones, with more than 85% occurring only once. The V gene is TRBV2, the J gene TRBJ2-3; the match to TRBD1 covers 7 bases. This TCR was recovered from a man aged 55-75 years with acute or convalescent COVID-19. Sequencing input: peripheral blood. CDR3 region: CASKQGPSTDTQYF. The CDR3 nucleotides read TGTGCCAGCAAACAGGGGCCTAGCACAGATACGCAGTATTTT. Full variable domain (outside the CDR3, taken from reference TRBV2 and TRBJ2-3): EPEVTQTPSHQVTQMGQEVILRCVPISNHLYFYWYRQILGQKVEFLVSFYNNEISEKSEIFDDQFSVERPDGSNFTLKIRSTKLEDSAMYFCASKQGPSTDTQYFGPGTRLTVL.